A single sample is the source of the 12 T cell receptor beta chains below, sequenced in a study of T cells in Graves' hyperthyroidism and ophthalmopathy (dated by TCRdb to about 2019). The method behind the library was multiplex PCR. These reads were obtained on an Illumina HiSeq 2000. Amplification of TCR beta CDR3 regions was carried out from RNA transcripts. A first-round RT-PCR of the TCR CDR3 used the HTBI primer set with the Qiagen OneStep RT-PCR kit. Starting from the raw public reads, TCRdb applied fastp trimming at Q25, assembled clones with MiXCR and retained in-frame beta chains. Rows with a matching CDR3 protein are joined into one entry that keeps the most common DNA and genes. The sample table records just under 750,000 distinct CDR3 sequences; 30% to 40% of these occur just once. The ten largest make up around 29% of the sample. The specimen was blood. These receptors came from a woman aged 40 to 55 with Graves' hyperthyroidism.

The chain has TRBV25-1 and TRBJ1-2; the D is unclear. The CDR3 contains 13 residues. Germline lookup yields CDR1 MGHDK and CDR2 SYGVNS. V was pared by 11 bases and J by 0 bases, with 13 bases between. CDR3 sequence: CAWTRSPNYGYTF. The CDR3 DNA follows: TGTGCCTGGACTCGTAGTCCTAACTATGGCTACACCTTC.

This clonotype was recorded at least ten times. The V and J genes are TRBV25-1 and TRBJ2-5; D not certain. Germline-derived CDR1 and CDR2 are MGHDK and SYGVNS. The CDR3 has 12 amino acids. V lost 5 bases and J lost 1, with 5 bases in between. CDR3 DNA sequence: TGTGCCAGCAGTCAACGCCAAGAGACCCAGTACTTC. This codes for CASSQRQETQYF.

The rearrangement joins TRBV7-8 to TRBJ2-7, with 7 bases identical to TRBD2. This CDR3 has 16 residues. Looked up from germline, CDR1 is SGHVS and CDR2 is FQNEAQ. Germline trimming cut 3 bases from V and 0 bases from J; bases unmatched to any gene: 8. The CDR3 protein is CASSFFRAGSSYEQYF. CDR3 bases: TGTGCCAGCAGCTTCTTTCGAGCGGGAAGCTCCTACGAGCAGTACTTC.

This clonotype was found many times. The chain carries TRBV5-1 and TRBJ2-7; 9 bases map to TRBD1. Germline CDR1 is SGHRS and CDR2 is YFSETQ. The CDR3 contains 14 residues. V lost 4 bases to trimming and J lost 5 bases; unmatched junction nucleotides: 7. The DNA of the CDR3 is TGCGCCAGCAGCAAAGGGACAGGGTTCAACGAGCAGTACTTC. Translation gives CASSKGTGFNEQYF.

The CDR3 here is CSSDRGVNTEAFF. The DNA for the CDR3 is TGCAGTTCCGACCGGGGGGTCAACACTGAAGCTTTCTTT. This chain links TRBV20-1 with TRBJ1-1, with D possibly being TRBD1 (5 bases). The CDR3 totals 13 residues. The V and J ends lost 8 bases and 2 bases respectively, with 15 bases between them. In germline, CDR1 is DFQATT, CDR2 SNEGSKA (reference sequence).

This clonotype was observed many times. The gene calls are TRBV15 and TRBJ1-2; D not resolved. The CDR3 is made up of 15 amino acids. The germline CDR1 and CDR2 sequences are LNHNV and YYDKDF (reference sequence). Trimming left V 1 base short and J 3 bases short, with 12 bases between. This chain's CDR3 is CATSRVLGWDYGYTF. The CDR3 nucleotides read TGTGCCACCAGCAGAGTCCTTGGATGGGACTATGGCTACACCTTC.

This chain uses TRBV6-5 with TRBJ1-3; a weak D match, TRBD1 (5 bases). Deletions cut 0 bases from V and 4 bases from J, with 13 bases between. Per the germline V gene, CDR1 is MNHEY and CDR2 is SVGAGI. CDR3 length: 16 residues. The CDR3 sequence: CASSYSYRMGGNTIYF. CDR3 nucleotides: TGTGCCAGCAGTTACTCGTACAGGATGGGAGGAAACACCATATATTTT.

Regarding this clonotype: A read error is possible here, since a much larger clone lies one base away. J is TRBJ1-3 and V is TRBV7-9; D is possibly TRBD1 (5 bases). The CDR3 is 16 residues long. Germline V CDR1 and CDR2: SEHNR, FQNEAQ (reference sequence). The DNA of the CDR3 is TGTGCCAGCAGCTTAAGGGACGGATCCTCTGGAAACATCATATATTTT. As protein: CASSLRDGSSGNIIYF.

About this clonotype itself: A much larger clone differs by one base, so this may be a read error. V and J are TRBV19 and TRBJ2-2; D gene uncertain. This CDR3 comprises 11 residues. Trimming cost V 7 bases and J 7 bases, with 7 bases left between them. In germline, CDR1 is LNHDA, CDR2 SQIVND (reference sequence). The CDR3 DNA sequence: TGTGCCAGTACCGATAACGGGGAGCTGTTTTTT. The encoded protein is CASTDNGELFF.

In the case of this clonotype: This CDR3 fails to terminate in the conserved phenylalanine or tryptophan, so it likely reflects a read error. No DNA is shown, since the ends of the CDR3 on it are uncertain; the CDR3 is the one TCRdb lists. The chain recombines TRBV6-2 or TRBV6-3 with TRBJ2-5; TRBD1 reflects the table's D call only, with no check against the DNA. The germline V gene encodes CDR1 MNHEY and CDR2 SVGEGT. The CDR3 numbers 9 amino acids, ends counted. The CDR3 region is CASTGRKGA.

This clonotype was detected a few times. The chain employs TRBV4-3 and TRBJ1-3, with a weak D call TRBD1 (5 bases). Germline V gene lookup returns CDR1 LGHNA and CDR2 YSLEER. V shed 0 bases and J shed 4 bases, with 13 bases lying between them. The CDR3 length is 16 residues. The DNA of the CDR3 is TGCGCCAGCAGCCAAGAATTGAGGGGTCCGGGAAACACCATATATTTT. This gives the protein CASSQELRGPGNTIYF.

This clonotype has a count of ten or more. The chain joins TRBV10-3 to TRBJ1-5; 8 nucleotides line up with TRBD1. V dropped 4 bases and J dropped 8; count of bases not matched to a gene: 4. The CDR3 length is 13 residues. Germline loops: CDR1 ENHRY, CDR2 SYGVKD. CDR3 nucleotides: TGTGCCATCAGTGCAGGGGGCTTGAAGCCCCAGCATTTT. Its translation: CAISAGGLKPQHF.